A single sample is the source of the 7 T cell receptor beta chains below, sequenced in a study of cytomegalovirus exposure and HLA in healthy donors. Use of 60 Vbeta and 13 Jbeta primers characterized the PCR. Some clones are missing from TCRdb's copy, which holds only in-frame ones; the method was immunoSEQ multiplex PCR. There are about 110,000 clones in the sample; approximately 83% occur only once, and 5% to 6.5% lies in the top ten. The sequencing sample was made of PBMCs. The receptors derive from a man aged 18 to 29 in good health and CMV-seronegative.

The chain employs TRBV27 and TRBJ1-1, with 7 bases aligning to TRBD1. The CDR3 totals 15 residues. Trimming removed 5 bases from V and 3 bases from J; junction bases left unmatched: 9. Germline V gene data show CDR1 as MNHEY and CDR2 as SMNVEV (reference sequence). The CDR3: CASSARDSLYTEAFF. Here the CDR3 DNA reads TGTGCCAGCAGTGCCAGGGACAGTCTTTACACTGAAGCTTTCTTT.

The chain combines TRBV5-1 with TRBJ2-1; 12 bases align to TRBD2. V was clipped by 0 bases and J by 5 bases; unmatched bases: 6. CDR3 length equals 17 residues. The germline gives CDR1 SGHRS, CDR2 YFSETQ. The CDR3 spells CASSLERWTSGNNEQFF. CDR3 DNA sequence: TGCGCCAGCAGCTTGGAAAGGTGGACTAGCGGGAACAATGAGCAGTTCTTC.

V usage is TRBV28 and J usage is TRBJ2-4; TRBD2 aligns across 8 bases. Germline CDR1 is MDHEN and CDR2 is SYDVKM. V gave up 3 bases and J gave up 16 bases; unmatched junction bases: 8. This CDR3 is 12 amino acids long. This chain's CDR3 is CASSLGREVPYF. The CDR3 coding sequence is TGTGCCAGCAGTTTGGGGCGGGAGGTCCCATACTTC.

The chain uses TRBV30 and TRBJ1-4; D might be TRBD1 (5 bases). The CDR3 totals 14 residues. CDR1 and CDR2 (germline): GTSNPN, SVGIG (reference sequence). Trimming took 2 bases from V and 0 from J, leaving 7 bases between them. The CDR3 DNA reads as TGTGCCTGGAGTCCGACAGCAACTAATGAAAAACTGTTTTTT. Translating it yields CAWSPTATNEKLFF.

This clone was counted a few times. The chain links TRBV19 to TRBJ2-1; maybe TRBD1 (5 bases). The CDR3 has 12 residues. V lost 5 bases and J 3 bases, leaving 5 bases between the germline ends. Germline CDR1 LNHDA, CDR2 SQIVND (reference sequence). Here the CDR3 DNA reads TGTGCCAGTAGTGACAGCTACAATGAGCAGTTCTTC. Its translation: CASSDSYNEQFF.

This chain connects TRBV2 to TRBJ2-5; 7 positions match TRBD2. Germline V CDR1 and CDR2: SNHLY, FYNNEI. V lost 4 bases to trimming and J lost 5 bases; unmatched junction nucleotides: 4. This CDR3 is built from 13 residues. CDR3 in DNA: TGTGCCAGCAGTGGGGCGGGAGCGGAGACCCAGTACTTC. Protein product: CASSGAGAETQYF. The full variable domain, with the rest looked up from reference TRBV2 and TRBJ2-5, is EPEVTQTPSHQVTQMGQEVILRCVPISNHLYFYWYRQILGQKVEFLVSFYNNEISEKSEIFDDQFSVERPDGSNFTLKIRSTKLEDSAMYFCASSGAGAETQYFGPGTRLLVL.

The J gene is TRBJ2-2, the V gene TRBV27; 7 nucleotides line up with TRBD2. Germline assignment: CDR1 MNHEY and CDR2 SMNVEV (reference sequence). The CDR3 sequence is 14 residues long. V trimming: 3 bases; J trimming: 9 bases; junction bases outside the gene matches: 7. CDR3 nucleotide sequence: TGTGCCAGCAGTTTCGATGCGGGAGTTAGGGAGCTGTTTTTT. Its translation is CASSFDAGVRELFF.